The entry that follows covers one TCR beta chain sequence. Its antigen remains undetermined. A read error may account for a junction end that differs from germline. This sample is part of a study of cytomegalovirus exposure and HLA in healthy donors (dated by TCRdb to the late 2010s). For the study in its entirety: The 500 to 800 repertoires of the first cohort and the 95 to 150 validation repertoires were produced on the same platform, according to a later analysis. Along with the roughly 710-subject first cohort, a separate validation cohort of more than 90 different subjects was used. The aim of the study was to test whether cataloging public T cell receptors could identify signatures of past pathogen exposure. High-throughput TCR immunosequencing, statistical association of individual TCRs with disease status, and machine learning were combined to predict cytomegalovirus infection status.

Donors formed part of the validation cohort, which comprised 120 or so subjects and was distinct from the first cohort of 690 or so subjects. On the study overall, not on this receptor specifically: A later analysis found that TCRs clustered in the first cohort also tended to co-occur in the roughly 110 validation repertoires, with approximately 93% of cluster scores above 0. A later analysis lacked HLA typing for the validation cohort, so it scored co-occurrence in that cohort across all 130 or so repertoires. While some public TCRs were present in many individuals, most TCR sequences turned up only very rarely across donors. The authors suggested that the approach could potentially be generalized to other disease states and immunological phenotypes. The classifier was reported to diagnose cytomegalovirus status with high specificity and sensitivity in both the original cohort and the validation cohort. In vitro tests confirmed that three of the cytomegalovirus-associated TCR beta chains recognize cytomegalovirus antigens. In the study, around 150 TCR beta chains were listed as associated with cytomegalovirus.

From its cysteine to its phenylalanine, the CDR3 spans 15 amino acids. This entry keeps only the CDR3 DNA: 45 bases, framed from base 1. The germline V gene provides CDR1 SQVTM and CDR2 ANQGSEA. Library preparation employed the immunoSEQ multiplex PCR assay. In the original analysis: To diagnose cytomegalovirus status from the catalog of TCR beta chain sequences, a statistical classification framework was built. TCRdb's version of the immuneACCESS table is confined to in-frame rearrangements and falls short of the full clone set. An unresolved V gene accounts for under half of the shortfall where checked; the remainder is of unknown origin. V and J calls and clone size are given by that table; D and trimming were obtained from the DNA. The sample table contains a few hundred thousand clones; only one count was recorded for around 86% of them. The ten largest account for about 0.91% of the sample.

The sequencing input was PBMCs. The chain links TRBV29-1 with TRBJ2-1, with 8 bases aligning to TRBD2. This sequence was found in a woman younger than 30 in good health and CMV-seronegative. The nucleotide sequence is given as TGCAACGTTGTGGTACTAGCGGATCTTTACAATGAGCAGTTCTTC. Its amino acids are CNVVVLADLYNEQFF.